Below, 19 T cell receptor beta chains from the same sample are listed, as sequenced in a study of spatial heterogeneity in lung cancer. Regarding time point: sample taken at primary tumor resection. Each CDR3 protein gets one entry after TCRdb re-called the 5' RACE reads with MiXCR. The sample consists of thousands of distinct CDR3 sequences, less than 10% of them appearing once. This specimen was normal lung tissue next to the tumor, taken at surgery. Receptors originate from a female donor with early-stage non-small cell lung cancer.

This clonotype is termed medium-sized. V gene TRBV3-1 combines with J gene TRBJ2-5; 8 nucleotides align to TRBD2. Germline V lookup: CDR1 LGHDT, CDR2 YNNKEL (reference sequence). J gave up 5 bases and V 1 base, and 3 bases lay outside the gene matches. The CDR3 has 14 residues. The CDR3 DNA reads TGTGCCAGCAGCCAAGGGTCTAGCGGGGAGACCCAGTACTTC. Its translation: CASSQGSSGETQYF.

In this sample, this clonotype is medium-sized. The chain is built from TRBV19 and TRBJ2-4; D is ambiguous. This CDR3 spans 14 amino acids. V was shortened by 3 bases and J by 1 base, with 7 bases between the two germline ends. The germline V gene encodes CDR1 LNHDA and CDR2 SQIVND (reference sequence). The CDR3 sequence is CASSMIAAKNIQYF. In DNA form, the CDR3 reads TGTGCCAGTAGTATGATCGCGGCCAAAAACATTCAGTACTTC.

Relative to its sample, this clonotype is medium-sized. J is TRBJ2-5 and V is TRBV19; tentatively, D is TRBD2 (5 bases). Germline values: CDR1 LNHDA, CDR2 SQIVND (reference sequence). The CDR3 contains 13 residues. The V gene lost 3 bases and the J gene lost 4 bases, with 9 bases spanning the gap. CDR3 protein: CASSIGKGETQYF. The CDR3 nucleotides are TGTGCCAGTAGTATCGGGAAGGGAGAGACCCAGTACTTC.

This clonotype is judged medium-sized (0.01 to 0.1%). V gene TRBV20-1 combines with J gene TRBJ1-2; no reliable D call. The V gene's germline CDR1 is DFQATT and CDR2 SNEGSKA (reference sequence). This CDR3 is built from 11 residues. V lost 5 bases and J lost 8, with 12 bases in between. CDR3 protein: CSAQRGSGYTF. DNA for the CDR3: TGCAGTGCTCAACGAGGATCGGGCTACACCTTC.

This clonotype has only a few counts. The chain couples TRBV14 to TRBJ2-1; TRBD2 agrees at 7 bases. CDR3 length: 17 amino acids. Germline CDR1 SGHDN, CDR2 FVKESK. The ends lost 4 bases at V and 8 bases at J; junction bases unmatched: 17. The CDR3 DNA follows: TGTGCCAGCAGCCCCCGGGCGGGGGAACGTTGGATCGATGAGCAGTTCTTC. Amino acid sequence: CASSPRAGERWIDEQFF.

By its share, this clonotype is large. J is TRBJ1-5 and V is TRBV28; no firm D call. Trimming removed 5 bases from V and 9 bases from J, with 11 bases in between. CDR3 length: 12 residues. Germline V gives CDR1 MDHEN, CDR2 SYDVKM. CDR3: CASSPPRGPQHF. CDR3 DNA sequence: TGTGCCAGCAGTCCCCCCCGGGGGCCCCAGCATTTT.

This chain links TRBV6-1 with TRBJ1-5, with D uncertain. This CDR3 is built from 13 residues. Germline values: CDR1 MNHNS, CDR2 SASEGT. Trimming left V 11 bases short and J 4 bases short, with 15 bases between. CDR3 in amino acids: CAGAAAGNQPQHF. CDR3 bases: TGTGCCGGCGCGGCGGCGGGAAATCAGCCCCAGCATTTT.

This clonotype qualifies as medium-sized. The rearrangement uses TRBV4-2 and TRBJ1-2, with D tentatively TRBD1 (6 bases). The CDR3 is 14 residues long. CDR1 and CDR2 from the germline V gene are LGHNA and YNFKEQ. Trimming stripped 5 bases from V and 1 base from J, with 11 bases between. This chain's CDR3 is CASSSTGLNYGYTF. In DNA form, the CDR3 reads TGTGCCAGCAGCTCCACAGGGCTTAACTATGGCTACACCTTC.

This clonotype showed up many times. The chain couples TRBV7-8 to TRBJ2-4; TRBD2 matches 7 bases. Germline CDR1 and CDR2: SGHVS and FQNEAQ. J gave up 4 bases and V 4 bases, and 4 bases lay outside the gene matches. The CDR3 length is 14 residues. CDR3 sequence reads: CASSSAGPKNIQYF. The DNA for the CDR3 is TGTGCCAGCAGCTCAGCGGGGCCTAAAAACATTCAGTACTTC.

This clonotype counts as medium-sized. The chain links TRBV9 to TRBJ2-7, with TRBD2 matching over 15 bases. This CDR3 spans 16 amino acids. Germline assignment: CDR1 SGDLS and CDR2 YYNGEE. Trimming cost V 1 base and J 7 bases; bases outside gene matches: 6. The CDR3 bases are TGTGCCAGCAGCGTACTCGGACTAGCGGGAGGGCGGGAGCAGTACTTC. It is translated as CASSVLGLAGGREQYF.

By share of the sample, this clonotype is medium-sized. The CDR3 coding sequence is TGTGCCAGCAGTTTAATTCAGGGAGCGGCAGATACGCAGTATTTT. Its translation is CASSLIQGAADTQYF. The chain joins TRBV12-3 or TRBV12-4 to TRBJ2-3, with D perhaps TRBD1 or TRBD2 (5 bases each). V was cut by 2 bases and J by 4 bases, with 13 bases left in between. The length of the CDR3 is 15 residues.

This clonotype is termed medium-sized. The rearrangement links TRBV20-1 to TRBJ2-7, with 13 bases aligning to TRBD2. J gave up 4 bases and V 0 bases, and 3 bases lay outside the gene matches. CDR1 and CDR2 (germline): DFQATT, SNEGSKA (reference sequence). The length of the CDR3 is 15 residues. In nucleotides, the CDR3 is TGCAGTGCTAGAGATCGGACTAGCGGGAGTTACGAGCAGTACTTC. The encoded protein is CSARDRTSGSYEQYF.

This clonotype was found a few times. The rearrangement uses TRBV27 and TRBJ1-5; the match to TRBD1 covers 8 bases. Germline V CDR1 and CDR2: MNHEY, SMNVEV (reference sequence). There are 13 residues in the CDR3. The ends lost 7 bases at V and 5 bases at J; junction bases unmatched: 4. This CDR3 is CASITGGYQPQHF. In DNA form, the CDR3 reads TGTGCCAGCATAACAGGGGGGTATCAGCCCCAGCATTTT.

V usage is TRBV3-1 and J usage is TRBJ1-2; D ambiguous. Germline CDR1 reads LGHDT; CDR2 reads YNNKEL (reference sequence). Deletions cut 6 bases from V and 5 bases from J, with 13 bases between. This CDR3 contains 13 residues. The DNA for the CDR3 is TGTGCCAGCAGTCTTACCGGGAAATATGGCTACACCTTC. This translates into CASSLTGKYGYTF.

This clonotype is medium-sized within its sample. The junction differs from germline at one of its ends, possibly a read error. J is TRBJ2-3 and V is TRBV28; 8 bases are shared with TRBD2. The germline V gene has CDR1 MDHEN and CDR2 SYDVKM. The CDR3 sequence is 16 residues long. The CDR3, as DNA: TGTGCCAGCAGTTCCACCCATTTTCGACTAGCGCGCTGGGGCGAATTT. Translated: CASSSTHFRLARWGEF. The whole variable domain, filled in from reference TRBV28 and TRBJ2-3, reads DVKVTQSSRYLVKRTGEKVFLECVQDMDHENMFWYRQDPGLGLRLIYFSYDVKMKEKGDIPEGYSVSREKKERFSLILESASTNQTSMYLCASSSTHFRLARWGEFGPGTRLTVL.

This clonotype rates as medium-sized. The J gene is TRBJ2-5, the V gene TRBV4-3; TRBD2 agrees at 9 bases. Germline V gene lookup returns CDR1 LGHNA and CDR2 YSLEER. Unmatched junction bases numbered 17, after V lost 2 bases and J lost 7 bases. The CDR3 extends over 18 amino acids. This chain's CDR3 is CASSQSGAGGRAEGTQYF. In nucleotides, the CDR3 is TGCGCCAGCAGCCAATCAGGGGCTGGCGGGAGGGCCGAGGGGACCCAGTACTTC.

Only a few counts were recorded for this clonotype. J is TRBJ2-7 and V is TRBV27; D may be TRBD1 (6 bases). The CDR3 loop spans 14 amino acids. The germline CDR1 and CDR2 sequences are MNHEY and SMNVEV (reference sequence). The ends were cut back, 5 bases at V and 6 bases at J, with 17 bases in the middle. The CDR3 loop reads CASSPRGESSEQYF. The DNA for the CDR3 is TGTGCCAGCAGTCCCAGGGGCGAATCGTCCGAGCAGTACTTC.

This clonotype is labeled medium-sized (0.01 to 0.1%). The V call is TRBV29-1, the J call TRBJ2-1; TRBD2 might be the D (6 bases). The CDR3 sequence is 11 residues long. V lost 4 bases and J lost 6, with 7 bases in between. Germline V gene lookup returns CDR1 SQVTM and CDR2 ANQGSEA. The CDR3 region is CSVAGVNEQFF. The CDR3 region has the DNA TGCAGCGTTGCGGGGGTCAATGAGCAGTTCTTC.

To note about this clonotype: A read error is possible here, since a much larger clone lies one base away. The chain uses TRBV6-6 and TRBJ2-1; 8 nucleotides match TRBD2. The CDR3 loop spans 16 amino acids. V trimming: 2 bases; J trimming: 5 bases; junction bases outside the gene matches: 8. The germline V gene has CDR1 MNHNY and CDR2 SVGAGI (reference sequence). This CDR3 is CASSYPRVAGHNEQFF. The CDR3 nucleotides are TGTGCCAGCAGTTACCCGAGAGTAGCGGGACACAATGAGCAGTTCTTC.